This TCR beta chain was documented in a study of blood T cell repertoires in COVID-19. Study-level background: Material from acute and convalescent COVID-19 was sourced from the United States, Italy and Spain. T cells, B-cell-depleted T cells, or PBMCs supplied cDNA or gDNA.

The authors' processing: Cell counts per sample came from amplifying reference gene primers. Sequencing used immunoSEQ multiplex PCR; TCRdb keeps in-frame clones, though not all of them. V and J calls plus clone size are reproduced from that table; the DNA served to infer D and trimming. Among approximately 100,000 clones, 65% to 80% were seen once, and the ten largest hold more than 20%. V gave up 3 bases and J gave up 10 bases, with 11 bases separating them. CDR3 length: 12 amino acids. Germline V gene lookup returns CDR1 KGHDR and CDR2 SFDVKD. Sequenced input: peripheral blood. The chain recombines TRBV24-1 with TRBJ1-1; D gene uncertain. The TCR originated in an older man with active or convalescent COVID-19. The CDR3 loop is CATSDGRLRAFF. CDR3 nucleotides: TGTGCCACCAGTGATGGTAGACTTCGAGCTTTCTTT.